There are many counts of the clone carrying this T cell receptor beta chain. Building the TCR beta libraries relied on iRepertoire HTBI primers, and CDR3 regions underwent Arm-PCR. TCRdb recomputed calls from the multiplex PCR reads with MiXCR, one row per CDR3 protein. The sample contains 440,000 or so distinct CDR3 sequences, around 15% of which appear only once. This sample was taken from a study of regulatory T cells in long-lasting Graves disease. Time point here: newly diagnosed GD, antithyroid drugs for less than 3 months. PBMCs provided the RNA from which the TCR library was made. Germline CDR1 reads MDHEN; CDR2 reads SYDVKM. The V gene lost 5 bases and the J gene lost 5 bases, with 15 bases spanning the gap. This CDR3 is 14 amino acids long. This same sample was also taken into another study, of T cells in Graves' hyperthyroidism and ophthalmopathy.

The starting material was peripheral blood mononuclear cells (PBMCs), obtained at new diagnosis, from a patient treated with antithyroid drugs. The sequence was obtained from a woman in her thirties with Graves disease. The chain links TRBV28 to TRBJ1-2; D is ambiguous. CDR3: CASSIGQPGYGYTF. The CDR3, as DNA: TGTGCCAGCAGTATCGGGCAGCCCGGTTATGGCTACACCTTC.